This T cell receptor beta chain came from a study of T cells after yellow fever vaccination. Germline V gives CDR1 KGHSH, CDR2 LQKENI. Between the trimmed V and J ends, which lost 4 bases and 2 bases, there was a span of 5 bases. The CDR3 covers 12 residues. Template switching by 5'RACE produced TCR cDNA, adding a universal primer site and UMIs. TCRdb used MiXCR to reprocess the 5' RACE reads, holding one entry per CDR3 protein. Found here are some 300,000 distinct CDR3 sequences, around 9.3% of them singletons; the top ten hold approximately 3.5%. Many counts were recorded for this clonotype. The sequence was obtained from a man in his late teens or twenties who received the YFV17D yellow fever vaccine. The rearrangement joins TRBV18 to TRBJ1-2; D remains ambiguous. This specimen consisted of CD4+ T cells sorted from PBMCs, obtained 5 days after the yellow fever booster vaccination. CDR3 sequence (DNA): TGTGCCAGCTCACGGGGAAACTATGGCTACACCTTC. It encodes CASSRGNYGYTF.